The 24 T cell receptor beta chains below all came from one sample that was sequenced in a study of CD8+ T cells in alopecia areata. In each case, RNA was isolated and then reverse transcribed into cDNA as the sequencing template. The table came from immunoSEQ multiplex PCR; TCRdb's copy has only in-frame clones and leaves some out. The sample has approximately 280,000 clones, none seen only once. The authors sorted pooled cutaneous lymph node cells using CD4, CD8alpha, NKG2D, NKG2ACE and other markers. The specimen was CD4+ T cells sorted from a lymph node. Receptor source: a C3H/HeJ mouse with alopecia areata. The strain's MHC: H2-k.

The table lists this clone with a few counts. Gene names and germline match the mouse. Sequencing ends 4 residues short of the CDR3 end; the germline J gene provides the rest. Within the sample, other DNA sequences also encode this same CDR3. The rearrangement joins TRBV13-1 to TRBJ2-4; no clear D. The CDR3 consists of 14 residues. CDR1 is NSHNY, CDR2 SYGAGN, per germline. Between the trimmed V and J ends, which lost 0 bases and 0 bases, there was a span of 5 bases. CDR3 in amino acids: CASSDANSQNTLYF. CDR3 DNA (partial): TGTGCCAGCAGTGATGCAAATAGTCAAAAC.

Turning to this clone: Gene names denote mouse genes. The sequence runs out 4 residues before the end of the CDR3; the remainder is reconstructed from the germline J gene. The sample contains more than one DNA sequence encoding this CDR3. J is TRBJ2-3 and V is TRBV19, with 8 positions matching TRBD1. The CDR3 contains 14 residues. V trimming: 5 bases; J trimming: 0 bases; junction bases outside the gene matches: 2. Germline loops: CDR1 FNHDT, CDR2 SITEND (reference sequence). CDR3 region: CASSRTGSAETLYF. CDR3 DNA, as far as it was read: TGTGCCAGCAGCAGGACAGGGAGTGCAGAA.

A remark on this clone: These gene names are mouse names. Sequencing ends 4 residues short of the CDR3 end; the germline J gene provides the rest. This chain connects TRBV17 to TRBJ1-1; 7 nucleotides line up with TRBD1. V dropped 6 bases and J dropped 0; count of bases not matched to a gene: 4. CDR3 length equals 14 residues. Germline lookup yields CDR1 MNHDT and CDR2 YYDKIL. Partial CDR3 DNA: TGTGCTAGCAGCGTCAGGGGGGCAAACACA. It specifies CASSVRGANT. The whole CDR3 reads CASSVRGANTEVFF.

This clone was seen a few times. Genes here carry mouse names. The sequenced fragment ends 4 residues before the CDR3 boundary, so the rest is inferred from the germline J gene. At the DNA level, this CDR3 is encoded by other sequences in the same sample as well. The genes are TRBV31 and TRBJ2-7, with D tentatively TRBD1 or TRBD2 (5 bases each). Trimming took off 0 bases at V and 3 bases at J, with 6 bases between the two ends. Germline values: CDR1 GKSSPN, CDR2 SITVG. This CDR3 region has 12 residues. The CDR3 is CAWSLGVYEQYF. The sequenced part of the CDR3 DNA is TGTGCCTGGAGTCTGGGGGTCTAT.

There are a few counts of this clone. Mouse germline and gene names are used. The read terminates 4 residues before the CDR3 end, so the remaining end is supplied by the germline J gene. The rearrangement uses TRBV31 and TRBJ1-2, with a tentative D call TRBD1 (6 bases). This CDR3 comprises 14 residues. V was cut by 2 bases and J by 0 bases, with 10 bases left in between. In germline, CDR1 is GKSSPN, CDR2 SITVG. Partial CDR3 DNA: TGTGCCTGGAGTGGGGGGGCTCCAAACTCC. Translating gives CAWSGGAPNS. The complete CDR3 protein is CAWSGGAPNSDYTF.

A few counts support this clone. Gene names are the mouse ones. The read ends 4 residues shy of where the CDR3 ends; the end is completed using the germline J gene. Other DNA sequences in this sample translate to the same CDR3. The genes are TRBV31 and TRBJ2-7, with D possibly being TRBD2 (6 bases). CDR3 size: 12 residues. The germline CDR1 and CDR2 sequences are GKSSPN and SITVG. The sequenced part of the CDR3 DNA is TGTGCCTGGAGTCTCTGGGGATAT. Translation gives CAWSLWGY. The entire CDR3 reads CAWSLWGYEQYF.

This clone has more than one count but fewer than ten. Germline and genes here are mouse. Sequencing ends 4 residues short of the CDR3 end; the germline J gene provides the rest. Other DNA sequences from this sample encode an identical CDR3 as well. The J gene is TRBJ1-2, the V gene TRBV1, with D unresolved. The germline gives CDR1 NSQYPW, CDR2 LRSPGD (reference sequence). Trimming took off 0 bases at V and 0 bases at J, with 8 bases between the two ends. The CDR3 is made up of 15 amino acids. The covered CDR3 bases are TGCACCTGCAGTGCAGATCCAGGAGCAAACTCC. Its protein is CTCSADPGANS. The CDR3, in full, reads CTCSADPGANSDYTF.

Turning to this clone: Gene names refer to mouse genes. The CDR3 end is not reached by the read, which stops 4 residues before it; the germline J gene fills it in. The identical CDR3 is also encoded by other nucleotide sequences in the sample. The chain employs TRBV19 and TRBJ2-1; 7 nucleotides align to TRBD2. Germline values: CDR1 FNHDT, CDR2 SITEND (reference sequence). With V trimmed by 1 base and J by 2 bases, 0 bases remained unmatched. The CDR3 consists of 14 residues. CDR3 loop: CASSIWGDYAEQFF. The covered CDR3 bases are TGTGCCAGCAGTATATGGGGGGACTATGCT.

The sample holds a few counts of this clone. The gene names here belong to mouse. The read terminates 4 residues before the CDR3 end, so the remaining end is supplied by the germline J gene. Other DNA variants within this sample encode the same CDR3. The V and J genes are TRBV13-3 and TRBJ2-1; 7 nucleotides align to TRBD2. This CDR3 comprises 15 residues. Germline V gene data show CDR1 as NNHDY and CDR2 as SYVADS. After removal of 2 bases from V and 0 bases from J, the junction contained 2 bases not matched to a gene. Here the CDR3 reads CASSEPGGNYAEQFF. The CDR3 bases that were read are TGTGCCAGCAGTGAGCCTGGGGGTAACTATGCT.

About this clone itself: Gene labels here are mouse ones. The CDR3 end lies 4 residues beyond the end of the read and is filled in from the germline J gene. This sample includes further DNA sequences coding for the same CDR3. The V and J genes are TRBV5 and TRBJ1-1; TRBD1 agrees at 7 bases. V lost 1 base and J lost 4; bases outside the gene matches: 0. The length of the CDR3 is 13 residues. The V gene's germline CDR1 is LGHNA and CDR2 YNLKQL (reference sequence). CDR3 protein: CASSQGTGTEVFF. CDR3 bases read: TGTGCCAGCAGCCAAGGGACAGGCACA.

This clone was seen only a few times. Gene and germline names: mouse. The CDR3 extends 4 residues past the end of the read, so its final part is completed from the germline J gene. J is TRBJ2-1 and V is TRBV5; a weak D match, TRBD2 (6 bases). Trimming took off 2 bases at V and 4 bases at J, with 9 bases between the two ends. Germline lookup yields CDR1 LGHNA and CDR2 YNLKQL (reference sequence). The CDR3 is 14 residues long. The sequenced part of the CDR3 DNA is TGTGCCAGCAGCCAACCTGGGGAGTATGCT. Protein product: CASSQPGEYA. Given in full, the CDR3 is CASSQPGEYAEQFF.

About this clone: The genes are named according to mouse. The read terminates 3 residues before the CDR3 end, so the remaining end is supplied by the germline J gene. This sample includes further DNA sequences coding for the same CDR3. This rearrangement joins TRBV19 to TRBJ1-6; D is uncertain. TRBJ1-6 is recorded as an ORF, its role being uncertain. The germline gives CDR1 FNHDT, CDR2 SITEND (reference sequence). V was clipped by 5 bases and J by 5 bases, with 8 bases between them. The CDR3 extends over 13 amino acids. The CDR3 sequence: CASRRQNNSPLYF. CDR3 bases read: TGTGCCAGCAGGAGACAAAATAATTCGCCC.

This clone was counted only a few times. The genes and germline here are from mouse. The observed sequence ends 4 residues before the CDR3 terminus, with the missing tail filled in from the germline J gene. This chain uses TRBV17 with TRBJ2-3; 9 bases are a match to TRBD2. J gave up 3 bases and V 0 bases, and 4 bases lay outside the gene matches. The CDR3 has 16 residues. CDR1 and CDR2 (germline): MNHDT, YYDKIL. CDR3 sequence: CASSRDGGARAETLYF. CDR3 DNA (partial): TGTGCTAGCAGTAGAGATGGGGGGGCGCGCGCAGAA.

In this sample, this clone turned up a few times. A much larger clone lies a single base off, so this may be a read error. Gene names follow the mouse nomenclature. With the read ending 4 residues before the CDR3 end, the germline J gene is used to fill in that end. The chain joins TRBV1 to TRBJ2-5; the D gene is possibly TRBD1 (5 bases). The V gene's germline CDR1 is NSQYPW and CDR2 LRSPGD (reference sequence). V lost 1 base, J lost 1 base, and 6 bases lay in between. The CDR3 is 14 amino acids. The sequenced part of the CDR3 DNA is TGCACCTGCAGTGCAGCAGGGCACCAAGAC. Its translation: CTCSAAGHQD. The CDR3 reads in full as CTCSAAGHQDTQYF. The variable domain in full, completed from reference TRBV1 and TRBJ2-5, reads VTLLEQNPRWRLVPRGQAVNLRCILKNSQYPWMSWYQQDLQKQLQWLFTLRSPGDKEVKSLPGADYLATRVTDTELRLQVANMSQGRTLYCTCSAAGHQDTQYFGPGTRLLVL.

This clone was detected only a few times. Here the gene names and germline are mouse. The observed sequence ends 4 residues before the CDR3 terminus, with the missing tail filled in from the germline J gene. This chain joins TRBV5 and TRBJ2-5, with 9 bases matching TRBD1. The junction had 12 bases not matched to a gene; V was cut back by 2 bases and J by 0 bases. The germline V gene has CDR1 LGHNA and CDR2 YNLKQL (reference sequence). This CDR3 has 19 amino acids. CDR3 sequence: CASSQTGGLGGNNQDTQYF. The part of the CDR3 DNA that was read is TGTGCCAGCAGCCAAACAGGGGGCTTGGGGGGTAATAACCAAGAC.

This clone has more than one count but fewer than ten. Mouse gene names and germline throughout. The CDR3 end lies 3 residues beyond the end of the read and is filled in from the germline J gene. The chain is built from TRBV5 and TRBJ1-6; D may be TRBD1 (5 bases). TRBJ1-6 is filed as an ORF, its function uncertain. Trimming pared 5 bases from V and 8 bases from J, leaving 7 bases between. CDR3 size: 12 residues. CDR1 LGHNA and CDR2 YNLKQL come from the germline V gene (reference sequence). The DNA read from the CDR3 is TGTGCCAGCAGCACGACAGATTCGCCC. It yields the protein CASSTTDSP. The whole CDR3 protein is CASSTTDSPLYF.

On this clone itself: The gene names here belong to mouse. Read data end 4 residues before the CDR3 end; the end is taken from the germline J gene. Other DNA sequences from this sample encode an identical CDR3 as well. The V gene is TRBV19, the J gene TRBJ1-2, with D perhaps TRBD1 (6 bases). The ends were cut back, 1 base at V and 2 bases at J, with 9 bases in the middle. Germline assignment: CDR1 FNHDT and CDR2 SITEND (reference sequence). This CDR3 spans 14 amino acids. The covered CDR3 bases are TGTGCCAGCAGTATACAGGGGTCTAACTCC. It codes for CASSIQGSNS. The whole CDR3 sequence reads CASSIQGSNSDYTF.

Comment on this clone: Germline and genes: mouse. The read ends 4 residues before the CDR3 terminus; that terminus is restored from the germline J gene. V usage is TRBV19 and J usage is TRBJ2-1; D is perhaps TRBD1 (5 bases). The length of the CDR3 is 15 residues. The V end was cut by 2 bases, the J end by 3 bases, with 12 bases between. CDR1 is FNHDT, CDR2 SITEND, per germline (reference sequence). CDR3: CASSMPGRGYAEQFF. CDR3 DNA, as far as it was read: TGTGCCAGCAGTATGCCGGGAAGGGGCTATGCT. The whole variable domain, remainder taken from reference TRBV19 and TRBJ2-1, is GGIITQTPKFLIGQEGQKLTLKCQQNFNHDTMYWYRQDSGKGLRLIYYSITENDLQKGDLSEGYDASREKKSSFSLTVTSAQKNEMAVFLCASSMPGRGYAEQFFGPGTRLTVL.

In regard to this clone: Here the gene names and germline are mouse. The read ends 4 residues shy of where the CDR3 ends; the end is completed using the germline J gene. The V call is TRBV13-1, the J call TRBJ1-2, with TRBD1 matching over 9 bases. The CDR3 runs to 15 residues. Germline-derived CDR1 and CDR2 are NSHNY and SYGAGN. Unmatched junction bases numbered 4, after V lost 4 bases and J lost 0 bases. CDR3 DNA, as far as it was read: TGTGCCAGCAGTAAGGGACAGGGAACAAACTCC. This gives the protein CASSKGQGTNS. The CDR3, in full, reads CASSKGQGTNSDYTF.

As to this clone: The germline and genes are mouse ones. The read terminates 4 residues before the CDR3 end, so the remaining end is supplied by the germline J gene. The gene calls are TRBV13-1 and TRBJ2-5; TRBD2 is a possible D gene (6 bases). Trimming took 4 bases from V and 0 from J, leaving 9 bases between them. In germline, CDR1 is NSHNY, CDR2 SYGAGN. There are 14 residues in the CDR3. The CDR3 loop is CASSSGTNQDTQYF. CDR3 bases read: TGTGCCAGCAGTTCTGGGACTAACCAAGAC.

As concerns this clone: The genes and germline here are from mouse. The CDR3 end is not reached by the read, which stops 4 residues before it; the germline J gene fills it in. Distinct nucleotide sequences in the sample also encode this CDR3. The genes are TRBV5 and TRBJ2-3; 12 bases are shared with TRBD2. This CDR3 spans 16 amino acids. Germline assignment: CDR1 LGHNA and CDR2 YNLKQL (reference sequence). The J segment lost 0 bases and the V segment lost 4 bases, leaving 2 bases of the junction unmatched. The sequenced CDR3 bases are TGTGCCAGCAGCCCGACTGGGGGGGCTAGTGCAGAA. Protein: CASSPTGGASAE. The whole CDR3 sequence reads CASSPTGGASAETLYF.

This clone was detected only a few times. Mouse germline and gene names are used. The CDR3 goes on 4 residues after the read ends, and that part is filled in from the germline J gene. V gene TRBV5 combines with J gene TRBJ2-7; the D gene is possibly TRBD1 (6 bases). From germline, CDR1 is LGHNA and CDR2 YNLKQL (reference sequence). The CDR3 is made up of 13 amino acids. The covered CDR3 bases are TGTGCCAGCAGCCAAGATACAGGGAAT. It translates to CASSQDTGN. The entire CDR3 protein is CASSQDTGNEQYF.

Details on this clone: All gene names here are mouse names. Other DNA sequences in this specimen translate into the identical CDR3. The CDR3 sequence: CTCRDNYEQYF. The sequenced part of the CDR3 DNA is TGCACCTGCAGAGACAATTAT. The chain employs TRBV1 and TRBJ2-7; D is ambiguous. The DNA ends 4 residues before the CDR3 does, and the rest of the CDR3 is filled in from the germline J gene. The CDR3 sequence is 11 residues long. CDR1 is NSQYPW and CDR2 is LRSPGD in the germline V gene (reference sequence).

This clone was counted only a few times. Gene names follow the mouse nomenclature. The read terminates 4 residues ahead of where the CDR3 ends, so the germline J gene completes it. The chain links TRBV13-1 to TRBJ2-3; D may be TRBD1 (6 bases). Trimming stripped 1 base from V and 0 bases from J, with 9 bases between. The germline V gene has CDR1 NSHNY and CDR2 SYGAGN. The CDR3 spans 15 residues. Partial CDR3 DNA: TGTGCCAGCAGTGATCGACAGGCTAGTGCAGAA. This encodes CASSDRQASAE. The whole CDR3 protein reads CASSDRQASAETLYF.